This T cell receptor beta chain was identified during a study of blood T cell repertoires in COVID-19. On the study more broadly: Sample material is recorded as cDNA or gDNA derived from T cells, B-cell-depleted T cells, or PBMCs.

Libraries were prepared by immunoSEQ multiplex PCR; TCRdb keeps only in-frame clonotypes and omits some of them. The sample contains about 280,000 clones, 85% of which appear only once. Germline CDR1 and CDR2: MNHEY and SMNVEV (reference sequence). The V and J ends lost 6 bases and 0 bases respectively, with 13 bases between them. The CDR3 contains 15 residues. Input material: peripheral blood. This TCR derives from a man between 45 and 60 years old with active or convalescent COVID-19. The chain links TRBV27 to TRBJ2-3; tentatively, D is TRBD1 (7 bases). The CDR3 here is CASSPTGTSTDTQYF. The CDR3 nucleotides read TGTGCCAGCAGCCCGACAGGGACTAGCACAGATACGCAGTATTTT.